The 25 T cell receptor beta chains below all came from one sample that was sequenced in a study of cytomegalovirus exposure and HLA in healthy donors. The PCR made use of 60 Vbeta and 13 Jbeta primers. Using immunoSEQ multiplex PCR, the repertoire was profiled, and TCRdb retains in-frame clones only, with some absent. The table records about 160,000 clones, approximately 80% of them present only once. Material for sequencing was PBMCs. The receptors derive from a man aged 30 to 39 in good health and CMV-seronegative.

This sequence joins TRBV11-2 and TRBJ2-5; the match to TRBD2 covers 10 bases. The CDR3 consists of 17 residues. V lost 1 base to trimming and J lost 2 bases; unmatched junction nucleotides: 7. The germline CDR1 and CDR2 sequences are SGHAT and FQNNGV. CDR3 in amino acids: CASSLGRLAGVQETQYF. The DNA for the CDR3 is TGTGCCAGCAGCTTAGGAAGACTAGCGGGCGTTCAAGAGACCCAGTACTTC.

This CDR3 is CASSIAGGPGLNEQFF. The DNA for the CDR3 is TGTGCCAGCAGTATAGCGGGAGGGCCCGGGTTAAATGAGCAGTTCTTC. The chain combines TRBV28 with TRBJ2-1, with 11 bases aligning to TRBD2. Trimming removed 5 bases from V and 7 bases from J; junction bases left unmatched: 10. CDR3 length: 16 amino acids. Per the germline V gene, CDR1 is MDHEN and CDR2 is SYDVKM.

This clone was seen just once. Mismatch with germline at one junction end may stem from a read error. The chain links TRBV6-5 to TRBJ2-3; TRBD1 might be the D (5 bases). The germline gives CDR1 MNHEY, CDR2 SVGAGI. The CDR3 contains 12 residues. In DNA form, the CDR3 reads TGTGCCAGCAGCCAAAACACAGGTACGCAGTATTTT. Its protein product is CASSQNTGTQYF.

The gene calls are TRBV27 and TRBJ2-7; 9 nucleotides line up with TRBD1. The CDR3 has 16 amino acids. Germline loops: CDR1 MNHEY, CDR2 SMNVEV (reference sequence). J lost 5 bases, V lost 5 bases, and 13 bases had no gene match. CDR3 sequence: CASSPLTGTGKHEQYF. CDR3 bases: TGTGCCAGCAGTCCGTTGACCGGGACAGGGAAACACGAGCAGTACTTC.

The chain carries TRBV7-2 and TRBJ1-5; 9 positions agree with TRBD1. Trimming at V came to 5 bases and at J to 4 bases, leaving 6 bases not matched to a gene. The germline gives CDR1 SGHTA, CDR2 FQGNSA. This CDR3 is built from 15 residues. CDR3 bases: TGTGCCAGCAGCGCCGGGACAGGGATGAATCAGCCCCAGCATTTT. Its translation: CASSAGTGMNQPQHF.

The chain links TRBV11-2 to TRBJ1-1; TRBD1 agrees at 8 bases. The V gene's germline CDR1 is SGHAT and CDR2 FQNNGV. Trimming removed 0 bases from V and 1 base from J; junction bases left unmatched: 10. The CDR3 runs 18 residues. CDR3 amino acids: CASSLDSWAGGRNTEAFF. In nucleotides, the CDR3 is TGTGCCAGCAGCTTAGATAGTTGGGCAGGGGGCAGGAACACTGAAGCTTTCTTT.

The chain uses TRBV5-8 and TRBJ1-5, with no clear D. This CDR3 contains 13 residues. CDR1 and CDR2 from the germline V gene are SGHTS and YDEGEE. V lost 10 bases to trimming and J lost 3 bases, with 14 bases between them. The CDR3 nucleotides are TGTGCCGCAGGCGGGGTAGACAATCAGCCCCAGCATTTT. Protein sequence: CAAGGVDNQPQHF.

The chain carries TRBV2 and TRBJ2-5; a possible D gene is TRBD2 (6 bases). Germline V lookup: CDR1 SNHLY, CDR2 FYNNEI. CDR3 length: 13 residues. The V end was cut by 4 bases, the J end by 1 base, with 7 bases between. The CDR3 DNA sequence: TGTGCCAGCAGTGGGGACTCCCAAGAGACCCAGTACTTC. Protein sequence: CASSGDSQETQYF. The full variable domain, in which reference TRBV2 and TRBJ2-5 provide the parts outside the CDR3, is EPEVTQTPSHQVTQMGQEVILRCVPISNHLYFYWYRQILGQKVEFLVSFYNNEISEKSEIFDDQFSVERPDGSNFTLKIRSTKLEDSAMYFCASSGDSQETQYFGPGTRLLVL.

The V gene is TRBV4-3, the J gene TRBJ1-5, with 8 positions matching TRBD1. This CDR3 spans 15 amino acids. The trim removed 0 bases at V and 4 bases at J, leaving 2 bases unmatched. The germline V gene has CDR1 LGHNA and CDR2 YSLEER. The CDR3 region has the DNA TGCGCCAGCAGCCAAGACGGGACAGGTAATCAGCCCCAGCATTTT. Translation: CASSQDGTGNQPQHF.

The chain combines TRBV7-2 with TRBJ1-6, with 8 bases aligning to TRBD1. CDR1 is SGHTA, CDR2 FQGNSA, per germline. V dropped 3 bases and J dropped 8; count of bases not matched to a gene: 6. The CDR3 totals 15 residues. For the CDR3, the DNA is TGTGCCAGCAGCTTTCTCGACAGGGGATATTCACCCCTCCACTTT. Translated: CASSFLDRGYSPLHF.

This chain links TRBV7-4 with TRBJ1-6; 8 nucleotides agree with TRBD1. The CDR3 is made up of 16 amino acids. Trimming at V came to 3 bases and at J to 10 bases, leaving 11 bases not matched to a gene. From germline, CDR1 is SGHVT and CDR2 SQSDAQ. The CDR3 here is CASSFGTGEGRSPLHF. The CDR3 region has the DNA TGTGCCAGCAGCTTCGGGACAGGAGAGGGGCGATCACCCCTCCACTTT.

The chain employs TRBV4-3 and TRBJ2-7; 8 nucleotides match TRBD1. Germline V CDR1 and CDR2: LGHNA, YSLEER. J lost 4 bases, V lost 0 bases, and 8 bases had no gene match. The CDR3 contains 16 residues. The CDR3 loop reads CASSQDSFNRGYEQYF. CDR3 bases: TGCGCCAGCAGCCAAGATTCGTTTAACAGGGGGTACGAGCAGTACTTC.

The J gene is TRBJ1-1, the V gene TRBV28, with D unclear. Germline CDR1 MDHEN, CDR2 SYDVKM. The CDR3 contains 13 residues. V was trimmed by 5 bases and J by 4 bases, leaving 11 bases between them. CDR3 residues: CASSPPRGTEAFF. In DNA form, the CDR3 reads TGTGCCAGCAGTCCTCCCCGGGGCACTGAAGCTTTCTTT.

This chain uses TRBV18 with TRBJ1-3; D perhaps matches TRBD1 (5 bases). This CDR3 spans 17 amino acids. V was trimmed by 1 base and J by 0 bases, leaving 13 bases between them. CDR1 and CDR2 from the germline V gene are KGHSH and LQKENI. CDR3 coding DNA: TGTGCCAGCTCACCACAGACAGAAATAAGCTCTGGAAACACCATATATTTT. This codes for CASSPQTEISSGNTIYF.

CDR3: CASSPNGQVTPQETQYF. The DNA of the CDR3 is TGTGCCAGCAGCCCGAACGGACAGGTTACACCCCAAGAGACCCAGTACTTC. The chain carries TRBV7-9 and TRBJ2-5, with 7 positions matching TRBD1. Germline CDR1 is SEHNR and CDR2 is FQNEAQ (reference sequence). V lost 5 bases, J lost 1 base, and 13 bases stayed unmatched. The CDR3 has 17 residues.

The chain employs TRBV29-1 and TRBJ1-2; D is possibly TRBD1 (5 bases). V was cut by 2 bases and J by 2 bases, with 9 bases left in between. Per the germline V gene, CDR1 is SQVTM and CDR2 is ANQGSEA. CDR3 size: 13 residues. The CDR3 coding sequence is TGCAGCGTTGAAAGGACAAAGAACTATGGCTACACCTTC. Translating it yields CSVERTKNYGYTF.

In its sample, this clone was seen a few times. The V gene is TRBV7-8, the J gene TRBJ2-7, with a weak D call TRBD2 (6 bases). This CDR3 is built from 17 residues. Germline lookup yields CDR1 SGHVS and CDR2 FQNEAQ. V was clipped by 1 base and J by 3 bases, with 19 bases between them. The CDR3 is CASSLVVTLGGGYEQYF. In nucleotides, the CDR3 is TGTGCCAGCAGCTTAGTAGTTACCCTTGGGGGAGGCTACGAGCAGTACTTC.

The chain combines TRBV18 with TRBJ2-1, with 11 bases aligning to TRBD2. The junction had 6 bases not matched to a gene; V was cut back by 4 bases and J by 10 bases. In germline, CDR1 is KGHSH, CDR2 LQKENI. The CDR3 length is 14 residues. This chain's CDR3 is CASSRSGGALEQFF. CDR3 in DNA: TGTGCCAGCTCACGTAGCGGGGGGGCTCTCGAGCAGTTCTTC.

This chain links TRBV6-5 with TRBJ1-1; no clear D gene. This CDR3 has 14 residues. Trimming left V 2 bases short and J 6 bases short, with 13 bases between. CDR1 MNHEY and CDR2 SVGAGI come from the germline V gene. The CDR3, as DNA: TGTGCCAGCAGTTACCAACTAGCATCGTCTGAAGCTTTCTTT. Its translation is CASSYQLASSEAFF.

This chain uses TRBV7-2 with TRBJ2-2; D may be TRBD1 (6 bases). CDR3 size: 16 residues. Germline V lookup: CDR1 SGHTA, CDR2 FQGNSA. Trimming pared 5 bases from V and 0 bases from J, leaving 13 bases between. This CDR3 is CASSPVPGANTGELFF. DNA of the CDR3: TGTGCCAGCAGCCCCGTCCCAGGGGCGAACACCGGGGAGCTGTTTTTT.

The chain combines TRBV6-5 with TRBJ1-1; D is undetermined. Germline assignment: CDR1 MNHEY and CDR2 SVGAGI. CDR3 length equals 11 residues. V was shortened by 7 bases and J by 1 base, with 4 bases between the two germline ends. CDR3 region: CASTRNTEAFF. The CDR3 nucleotides read TGTGCCAGCACCAGGAACACTGAAGCTTTCTTT.

The chain links TRBV9 to TRBJ2-1, with 7 bases identical to TRBD1. Germline V gene lookup returns CDR1 SGDLS and CDR2 YYNGEE. CDR3 length equals 16 residues. Germline trimming cut 4 bases from V and 4 bases from J; bases unmatched to any gene: 11. The CDR3 nucleotides read TGTGCCAGCAGCATCGATCCCCGACAGGGTTACAATGAGCAGTTCTTC. It yields the protein CASSIDPRQGYNEQFF. The full variable domain, with the rest looked up from reference TRBV9 and TRBJ2-1, is DSGVTQTPKHLITATGQRVTLRCSPRSGDLSVYWYQQSLDQGLQFLIQYYNGEERAKGNILERFSAQQFPDLHSELNLSSLELGDSALYFCASSIDPRQGYNEQFFGPGTRLTVL.

With respect to this clone: Germline is not matched at one junction end, which may reflect a read error. Different DNA sequences within this sample yield the same CDR3. The CDR3 DNA is TGCAGCGTTGAAGAAGGAGGGCTGAATAATTCCCCCCTCCACTTT. Its translation: CSVEEGGLNNSPLHF. The chain links TRBV29-1 to TRBJ1-6; unclear D gene. Germline CDR1 reads SQVTM; CDR2 reads ANQGSEA. This CDR3 comprises 15 residues.

The rearrangement links TRBV18 to TRBJ2-3; the D gene is possibly TRBD1 (5 bases). Germline V CDR1 and CDR2: KGHSH, LQKENI. Trimming stripped 0 bases from V and 1 base from J, with 14 bases between. The CDR3 extends over 17 amino acids. CDR3 DNA: TGTGCCAGCTCACCACCGGTTGGGGCTAGACGCACAGATACGCAGTATTTT. It encodes CASSPPVGARRTDTQYF.

The chain couples TRBV18 to TRBJ1-1; the D gene is possibly TRBD1 (6 bases). The V and J ends lost 6 bases and 3 bases respectively, with 14 bases between them. Germline V gene data show CDR1 as KGHSH and CDR2 as LQKENI. The CDR3 sequence is 14 residues long. The CDR3 region is CASSSQGSDTEAFF. Here the CDR3 DNA reads TGTGCCAGCTCTTCCCAGGGGTCGGACACTGAAGCTTTCTTT.